The 8 T cell receptor beta chains reported below all come from one sample, sequenced in a study of T-cell reconstitution after alpha-beta-depleted transplantation in children. For TCRbeta, the library was prepared with unique molecular identifiers. TCRdb re-called the PCR reads with MiXCR, one entry per CDR3 protein. The sample lists about 4,800 distinct CDR3 sequences; 6.5% to 8% were seen once. The source material was PBMCs, mostly from graft donor cells, sampled 60 days after TCRalphabeta/CD19-depleted stem cell transplant. Receptor source: a boy under three years old who had a stem cell transplant for SCID, so the T cells may come from the graft donor.

This clonotype was observed many times. The V and J genes are TRBV2 and TRBJ1-2; 7 bases fit TRBD1. The trim removed 6 bases at V and 6 bases at J, leaving 10 bases unmatched. The V gene's germline CDR1 is SNHLY and CDR2 FYNNEI. The CDR3 runs to 14 residues. CDR3 sequence: CASRGTVNSNGYTF. The CDR3 DNA reads TGTGCCAGCAGAGGGACAGTCAACTCAAATGGCTACACCTTC.

There are many counts of this clonotype. J is TRBJ1-2 and V is TRBV6-1; D not certain. Germline values: CDR1 MNHNS, CDR2 SASEGT. This CDR3 is 13 amino acids long. The V and J ends lost 2 bases and 7 bases respectively, with 11 bases between them. This CDR3 is CASSEWGIGGYTF. The CDR3 DNA reads as TGTGCCAGCAGTGAATGGGGTATCGGTGGCTACACCTTC.

This clonotype is medium-sized by share. The rearrangement links TRBV7-7 to TRBJ1-5, with TRBD1 matching over 8 bases. This CDR3 has 15 amino acids. Looked up from germline, CDR1 is SSHAT and CDR2 is FNYEAQ (reference sequence). V lost 1 base to trimming and J lost 4 bases; unmatched junction nucleotides: 3. The CDR3 is CASSLGQGKNQPQHF. CDR3 DNA: TGTGCCAGCAGCTTAGGACAGGGGAAAAATCAGCCCCAGCATTTT.

By share, this clonotype counts as medium-sized. The CDR3 bases are TGTGCCAGCTCACCACCCACCGGGGAGCTGTTTTTT. Amino acid sequence: CASSPPTGELFF. The rearrangement links TRBV18 to TRBJ2-2; no clear D gene. Trimming left V 0 bases short and J 4 bases short, with 0 bases between. This CDR3 has 12 amino acids. Germline CDR1 reads KGHSH; CDR2 reads LQKENI.

Sample share makes this clonotype medium-sized. This chain connects TRBV4-1 to TRBJ2-1; 12 nucleotides match TRBD2. CDR1 and CDR2 from the germline V gene are MGHRA and YSYEKL. The V and J ends lost 2 bases and 0 bases, in that order; junction bases with no gene match: 5. The CDR3 length is 18 residues. The CDR3 coding sequence is TGCGCCAGCAGCCAAATTCTAGCGGGGGGGAGCTCCTACAATGAGCAGTTCTTC. Translating it yields CASSQILAGGSSYNEQFF.

This clonotype is termed medium-sized (0.01 to 0.1%). The V and J genes are TRBV6-5 and TRBJ1-1, with a weak D call TRBD1 (6 bases). The germline V and J ends were trimmed by 2 bases and 6 bases, with 10 bases remaining between them. Germline loops: CDR1 MNHEY, CDR2 SVGAGI. This CDR3 is built from 13 residues. The chain's CDR3 is CASSYLGGAEAFF. The CDR3 coding sequence is TGTGCCAGCAGTTACCTAGGGGGGGCTGAAGCTTTCTTT.

J is TRBJ2-4 and V is TRBV4-1, with D possibly called TRBD1 or TRBD2 (5 bases each). This CDR3 contains 20 residues. Trimming removed 2 bases at V and 0 bases at J, with 23 bases between. Germline CDR1 and CDR2: MGHRA and YSYEKL. CDR3 sequence reads: CASSQPIGARAPLAKNIQYF. As DNA, the CDR3 is TGCGCCAGCAGCCAACCTATTGGGGCGAGGGCTCCTCTAGCCAAAAACATTCAGTACTTC.

Within the sample, this clonotype is medium-sized. The chain joins TRBV4-1 to TRBJ1-4; weak D call: TRBD1 (6 bases). The CDR3 consists of 19 residues. The V end lost 1 base, the J end lost 0 bases, and 18 bases lay between the germline ends. The V gene's germline CDR1 is MGHRA and CDR2 YSYEKL. The CDR3 sequence: CASSQGGARRLPTNEKLFF. The CDR3 bases are TGCGCCAGCAGCCAAGGGGGGGCCAGACGCCTACCAACTAATGAAAAACTGTTTTTT.